A selection of T cell receptor beta chains follows, all from one sample in a study of blood T cell repertoires in COVID-19. Libraries were prepared by immunoSEQ multiplex PCR; TCRdb keeps only in-frame clonotypes and omits some of them. The sample shows 300,000 to 400,000 clones, about 91% of them seen only once. Material for sequencing was peripheral blood. These receptors all stem from a man aged 30-40 years with COVID-19, enrolled during active disease. Both conserved end residues are trimmed from each CDR3.

v_call,j_call,cdr3_aa
TRBV7-2,TRBJ2-1,ASSFGTSASEQF
TRBV3-1/TRBV3-2,TRBJ1-5,ATFCKEAGSNQPQH
TRBV19,TRBJ2-1,ASSIDSSYNEQF
TRBV5-1,TRBJ2-7,ASSTGQGAYEQY
TRBV7-3,TRBJ2-2,ASSLFSRGANTGELF
TRBV28,TRBJ1-2,ASNSRGGGGYGYT
TRBV6-1,TRBJ2-7,ASSERAGGSYEQY
TRBV4-2,TRBJ1-3,ASSQGSGQSGNTIY
TRBV6-2/TRBV6-3,TRBJ1-5,ASSGTGGSNQPQH
TRBV7-9,TRBJ2-7,ASTNGAGTAYEQY
TRBV7-2,TRBJ2-3,ASSLETSGGGGADTQY
TRBV10-3,TRBJ2-5,AITRDRLETQY
TRBV10-2,TRBJ1-2,ASSEPTRNRPNYGYT
TRBV5-5,TRBJ2-5,ASSLVFWEETQY
TRBV6-1,TRBJ1-2,ASSEAIGGGPYGYT
TRBV5-1,TRBJ1-1,ASSLGSAGVRNTEAF
TRBV6-6,TRBJ2-7,ASSYPNYEQY
TRBV12-3/TRBV12-4,TRBJ1-2,ASSLTGDYGYT
TRBV7-8,TRBJ1-3,ASSISGVVGTGAGNTIY
TRBV4-3,TRBJ2-7,ASSQGLAGAYEQY
TRBV7-7,TRBJ2-2,ASSPLGLINTGELF
TRBV4-3,TRBJ2-2,ASSQETGVNTGELF
TRBV7-7,TRBJ2-2,ASSPLAGGFAGELF
TRBV3-1/TRBV3-2,TRBJ1-1,ASKQGARGTEAF
TRBV29-1,TRBJ2-7,SARGQPTSYEQY
TRBV6-1,TRBJ1-2,ASSETHGEDGYT
TRBV27,TRBJ2-1,AKTGTGDYNEQF
TRBV4-1,TRBJ2-7,ASSQAPGSSYEQY
TRBV2,TRBJ1-5,ASSVTGRGNQPQH
TRBV5-4,TRBJ1-4,ASSQKAQGPEGEKLF
TRBV29-1,TRBJ1-2,SATGTGNYGYT
TRBV15,TRBJ2-2,ATSRYRATLNTGELF
TRBV11-3,TRBJ2-1,ASSSRVAGLNEQF
TRBV10-3,TRBJ1-1,AISDSMNTEAF
TRBV11-2,TRBJ2-1,ASSLDAAGPYNEQF
TRBV9,TRBJ1-2,ASSVDEARYGYT
TRBV5-6,TRBJ2-7,ASSLAGEQY
TRBV20-1,TRBJ2-7,SASKGVAYEQY
TRBV6-2/TRBV6-3,TRBJ2-2,ASSYRGQDMNTGELF
TRBV11-2,TRBJ1-3,ASSSRAGGRRGNTIY
TRBV2,TRBJ1-2,ASSGQGKNYGYT
TRBV5-6,TRBJ1-5,ASNPAGGNQPQH
TRBV25-1,TRBJ1-1,ASSGTGARHTEAF
TRBV6-2/TRBV6-3,TRBJ2-1,ASSTTSGNEQF
TRBV15,TRBJ1-2,ATSRDNRAGYT
TRBV9,TRBJ2-1,ASSVEPGQGGFEQF
TRBV7-2,TRBJ2-3,ASSLVAGTDTQY
TRBV5-1,TRBJ2-3,ASSFLAGGTDTQY
TRBV25-1,TRBJ2-3,ASSERLAGTADTQY
TRBV18,TRBJ1-2,ASSPGAEYGYT
TRBV3-1/TRBV3-2,TRBJ2-3,ASSQVTVSTDTQY
TRBV24-1,TRBJ2-1,ATSDAAGGRNGEQF
TRBV5-6,TRBJ1-3,ASSGTGTAENTIY
TRBV10-2,TRBJ2-2,ASSDEQGDTGELF
TRBV19,TRBJ1-1,ASSFLPGQGNTEAF